A single sample is the source of the 30 T cell receptor beta chains below, sequenced in a study of liver allograft versus peripheral blood T cells (dated by TCRdb to about 2020). Describing the broader study: The study compared T cell receptor repertoires found within transplanted livers against repertoires in the peripheral blood of liver transplant recipients.

Sequencing took place on an Illumina MiSeq. Starting from the raw public reads, TCRdb applied fastp trimming at Q25, assembled clones with MiXCR and retained in-frame beta chains. Under each unique CDR3 protein, matching rows form one entry showing the most common genes and DNA. The sample has 10,000 or so distinct CDR3 sequences on record, under 20% of them singletons. The ten largest account for 1.2% of the sample. The source of these receptors is a human patient who had a liver transplant. The graft donor may be the source of some T cells after a transplant.

The rearrangement links TRBV6-5 to TRBJ1-2; D might be TRBD1 (5 bases). This CDR3 is built from 14 residues. Germline CDR1 MNHEY, CDR2 SVGAGI. Trimming removed 8 bases at V and 4 bases at J, with 17 bases between. The chain's CDR3 is CASLSRQGPYGYTF. The CDR3 DNA follows: TGTGCCAGCCTCTCTCGGCAGGGCCCCTATGGCTACACCTTC.

In the case of this clonotype: It may be a read error: a sequence one base away is much more abundant. V and J are TRBV7-9 and TRBJ2-3; TRBD2 agrees at 10 bases. CDR3 length: 16 residues. Germline loops: CDR1 SEHNR, CDR2 FQNEAQ (reference sequence). CDR3 residues: CASSLAAGGSTDTRYF. The CDR3 DNA sequence: TGTGCCAGCAGCTTAGCAGCGGGGGGGAGCACAGATACGCGGTATTTT.

The chain has TRBV19 and TRBJ2-1, with D maybe TRBD1 (6 bases). Trimming shortened V by 9 bases and J by 4 bases, and 10 bases separated the two germline ends. CDR1 and CDR2 from the germline V gene are LNHDA and SQIVND (reference sequence). This CDR3 contains 12 residues. CDR3 coding DNA: TGTGCCAGCCGGGACATATACAATGAGCAGTTCTTC. Translated, it gives CASRDIYNEQFF. The complete variable domain, with remaining parts taken from reference TRBV19 and TRBJ2-1, reads DGGITQSPKYLFRKEGQNVTLSCEQNLNHDAMYWYRQDPGQGLRLIYYSQIVNDFQKGDIAEGYSVSREKKESFPLTVTSAQKNPTAFYLCASRDIYNEQFFGPGTRLTVL.

This clonotype was detected a few times. The rearrangement joins TRBV6-2 or TRBV6-3 to TRBJ1-5; TRBD1 agrees at 9 bases. The CDR3 spans 18 residues. Trimming cost V 4 bases and J 1 base; bases outside gene matches: 11. The germline CDR1 and CDR2 sequences are MNHEY and SVGEGT. CDR3 coding DNA: TGTGCCAGCAGTTTCCACCCGGGACAGGGATTGAGCAATCAGCCCCAGCATTTT. The encoded protein is CASSFHPGQGLSNQPQHF.

This clonotype qualifies as medium-sized. V usage is TRBV18 and J usage is TRBJ1-2, with 8 bases matching TRBD1. CDR3 length equals 14 residues. The V gene's germline CDR1 is KGHSH and CDR2 LQKENI. J lost 4 bases, V lost 5 bases, and 6 bases had no gene match. The CDR3 DNA sequence: TGTGCCAGCTCAACTGGGACAGGTGTCTATGGCTACACCTTC. It translates to CASSTGTGVYGYTF.

Ten or more counts support this clonotype. The gene calls are TRBV7-9 and TRBJ1-2, with 9 bases aligning to TRBD1. The CDR3 spans 14 residues. Germline trimming cut 5 bases from V and 6 bases from J; bases unmatched to any gene: 7. CDR1 is SEHNR and CDR2 is FQNEAQ in the germline V gene (reference sequence). The CDR3 region has the DNA TGTGCCAGCAGCCAGGACAGGGGAGAAGATGGCTACACCTTC. Translating it yields CASSQDRGEDGYTF.

This clonotype is labeled medium-sized (0.01 to 0.1%). The chain couples TRBV18 to TRBJ1-1; possible D gene TRBD1, 6 bases. Trimming took 1 base from V and 1 from J, leaving 13 bases between them. Germline loops: CDR1 KGHSH, CDR2 LQKENI. This CDR3 has 16 amino acids. The CDR3 sequence is CASSPLVGDKNTEAFF. The DNA of the CDR3 is TGTGCCAGCTCACCACTAGTTGGGGACAAGAACACTGAAGCTTTCTTT.

The chain carries TRBV20-1 and TRBJ1-5; no clear D. V dropped 6 bases and J dropped 4 bases, with 10 bases sitting between them. Germline CDR1 and CDR2: DFQATT and SNEGSKA (reference sequence). CDR3 size: 12 residues. CDR3 DNA sequence: TGCAGTGCGGGCAGAGAGAATCAGCCCCAGCATTTT. This gives the protein CSAGRENQPQHF.

Sample share makes this clonotype medium-sized. V is TRBV19 and J is TRBJ1-2; D remains ambiguous. V lost 3 bases and J lost 7, with 12 bases in between. The CDR3 is made up of 13 amino acids. Germline V CDR1 and CDR2: LNHDA, SQIVND (reference sequence). CDR3 sequence (DNA): TGTGCCAGTAGTATGTCTGGGGTGGTTGGCTACACCTTC. Translating it yields CASSMSGVVGYTF.

In regard to this clonotype: It may be a read error: a sequence one base away is much more abundant. In this CDR3 the conserved last residue, phenylalanine or tryptophan, is missing, so a read error is likely. This chain uses TRBV29-1 with TRBJ2-1; D may be TRBD1 (6 bases). Germline V gene lookup returns CDR1 SQVTM and CDR2 ANQGSEA. Trimming left V 1 base short and J 8 bases short, with 9 bases between. The CDR3 contains 12 residues. The CDR3 sequence: CSVEGHRDEQFS. The CDR3, as DNA: TGCAGCGTTGAAGGTCACAGGGATGAGCAGTTCTCC.

The chain is built from TRBV12-3 or TRBV12-4 and TRBJ1-1; D may be TRBD1 (6 bases). The CDR3 is 14 residues long. V was clipped by 6 bases and J by 3 bases, with 14 bases between them. CDR3 region: CASSPWQGHTEAFF. Written as DNA, the CDR3 is TGTGCCAGCAGCCCCTGGCAGGGGCACACTGAAGCTTTCTTT.

The chain joins TRBV20-1 to TRBJ2-7; 13 bases are shared with TRBD2. The J call could be wrong; TRBJ2-1 is a better fit for the DNA end. The germline gives CDR1 DFQATT, CDR2 SNEGSKA (reference sequence). This CDR3 comprises 15 residues. CDR3 sequence reads: CSAPRTSGGDNEQFF. In nucleotides, the CDR3 is TGCAGTGCTCCCAGGACTAGCGGGGGAGACAATGAGCAGTTCTTC.

This clonotype is classed as medium-sized. This sequence joins TRBV6-2 or TRBV6-3 and TRBJ1-4; a weak D match, TRBD1 (5 bases). CDR3 length: 13 residues. CDR1 is MNHEY and CDR2 is SVGEGT in the germline V gene. V lost 7 bases and J lost 5, with 11 bases in between. CDR3 DNA: TGTGCCAGCACGGACATAGTAAATGAAAAACTGTTTTTT. Translation: CASTDIVNEKLFF.

This clonotype is termed medium-sized. The chain combines TRBV7-4 with TRBJ1-6; a possible D gene is TRBD1 (5 bases). CDR1 SGHVT and CDR2 SQSDAQ come from the germline V gene. The CDR3 is 11 amino acids. Trimming left V 7 bases short and J 13 bases short, with 11 bases between. CDR3 sequence reads: CASIDSRPLHF. DNA of the CDR3: TGTGCCAGCATCGACAGCAGGCCCCTCCACTTT.

This clonotype is judged medium-sized. The chain employs TRBV7-2 and TRBJ1-1, with D hard to call. The CDR3 extends over 14 amino acids. CDR1 and CDR2 from the germline V gene are SGHTA and FQGNSA. V dropped 3 bases and J dropped 1 base, with 9 bases sitting between them. The chain's CDR3 is CASSFSRENTEAFF. DNA of the CDR3: TGTGCCAGCAGCTTTTCCAGAGAGAACACTGAAGCTTTCTTT.

Judged by abundance, this clonotype is medium-sized. This rearrangement joins TRBV18 to TRBJ1-6, with D unclear. The CDR3 has 13 residues. V lost 3 bases and J lost 6, with 6 bases in between. The germline CDR1 and CDR2 sequences are KGHSH and LQKENI. CDR3 sequence (DNA): TGTGCCAGCTCACCTTCACCTAATTCACCCCTCCACTTT. Translation: CASSPSPNSPLHF.

V is TRBV6-5 and J is TRBJ1-5, with a weak D call TRBD1 (6 bases). The germline gives CDR1 MNHEY, CDR2 SVGAGI. The CDR3 spans 18 residues. Trimming left V 2 bases short and J 0 bases short, with 17 bases between. The CDR3 region is CASSYQSPQGNSNQPQHF. As DNA, the CDR3 is TGTGCCAGCAGTTACCAAAGCCCACAGGGTAATAGCAATCAGCCCCAGCATTTT.

The chain joins TRBV15 to TRBJ2-3, with 14 bases aligning to TRBD2. This CDR3 comprises 16 residues. V lost 1 base and J lost 5; bases outside the gene matches: 2. Germline lookup yields CDR1 LNHNV and CDR2 YYDKDF (reference sequence). As DNA, the CDR3 is TGTGCCACCAGCAGAGCCGGGACTAGCGGGGGAGATACGCAGTATTTT. As protein: CATSRAGTSGGDTQYF.

This chain uses TRBV5-5 with TRBJ2-7; D possibly matches TRBD1 or TRBD2 (5 bases each). The V gene lost 9 bases and the J gene lost 4 bases, with 23 bases spanning the gap. Germline-derived CDR1 and CDR2 are SGHKS and YYEKEE (reference sequence). The length of the CDR3 is 15 residues. This chain's CDR3 is CATDRTGRPGYEQYF. The CDR3 bases are TGTGCCACCGATCGGACGGGACGGCCAGGATACGAGCAGTACTTC. The variable domain in full, completed from reference TRBV5-5 and TRBJ2-7, reads DAGVTQSPTHLIKTRGQQVTLRCSPISGHKSVSWYQQVLGQGPQFIFQYYEKEERGRGNFPDRFSARQFPNYSSELNVNALLLGDSALYLCATDRTGRPGYEQYFGPGTRLTVT.

This clonotype is deemed medium-sized. The chain carries TRBV29-1 and TRBJ1-1; 8 bases are a match to TRBD1. With 7 bases clipped from V and 7 bases from J, the junction kept 8 bases outside the gene matches. Germline V CDR1 and CDR2: SQVTM, ANQGSEA. CDR3 length: 12 residues. The CDR3 DNA reads TGCAGCGCCCAGCAGGGGGCCGGTGAAGCTTTCTTT. Protein product: CSAQQGAGEAFF.

By frequency in the sample, this clonotype is medium-sized. This sequence joins TRBV18 and TRBJ1-1, with 8 bases matching TRBD1. Germline CDR1 KGHSH, CDR2 LQKENI. The junction had 6 bases not matched to a gene; V was cut back by 3 bases and J by 3 bases. The CDR3 runs 15 residues. The CDR3 sequence: CASSPVRGLHTEAFF. In DNA, the CDR3 is TGTGCCAGCTCACCGGTCAGGGGGCTACACACTGAAGCTTTCTTT.

The chain links TRBV14 to TRBJ1-1, with 10 bases that match TRBD1. Trimming cost V 3 bases and J 1 base; bases outside gene matches: 8. CDR3 size: 17 residues. Germline CDR1 and CDR2: SGHDN and FVKESK. Here the CDR3 DNA reads TGTGCCAGCAGCCAGGCGGGACAGGGGAGACCGAACACTGAAGCTTTCTTT. Its protein product is CASSQAGQGRPNTEAFF. The whole variable domain, filled in from reference TRBV14 and TRBJ1-1, reads EAGVTQFPSHSVIEKGQTVTLRCDPISGHDNLYWYRRVMGKEIKFLLHFVKESKQDESGMPNNRFLAERTGGTYSTLKVQPAELEDSGVYFCASSQAGQGRPNTEAFFGQGTRLTVV.

In this sample, this clonotype is medium-sized. The V and J genes are TRBV19 and TRBJ2-2; D is undetermined. The V gene lost 3 bases and the J gene lost 7 bases, with 9 bases spanning the gap. In germline, CDR1 is LNHDA, CDR2 SQIVND (reference sequence). There are 13 residues in the CDR3. In DNA form, the CDR3 reads TGTGCCAGTAGTATCGTTGACCACGGGGAGCTGTTTTTT. Its translation: CASSIVDHGELFF.

Points on this clonotype: A far larger clone lies a single base away; this is likely a read error. CDR3 loop: CASSPRTSGGTYTQYF. Written as DNA, the CDR3 is TGTGCCAGCTCACCCAGGACTAGCGGGGGAACATATACGCAGTATTTT. The V call is TRBV18, the J call TRBJ1-1; TRBD2 matches 13 bases. The last part of the DNA fits TRBJ2-3 better; the J call may be wrong. In germline, CDR1 is KGHSH, CDR2 LQKENI. This CDR3 comprises 16 residues.

In its sample, this clonotype ranks as medium-sized. The rearrangement links TRBV27 to TRBJ1-1; 10 bases map to TRBD1. In germline, CDR1 is MNHEY, CDR2 SMNVEV (reference sequence). The CDR3 has 16 amino acids. Losses at the gene ends were 6 bases for V and 6 bases for J; bases not matched to a gene: 13. CDR3 in amino acids: CASSWTGGRIVAEAFF. Written as DNA, the CDR3 is TGTGCCAGCAGCTGGACAGGGGGAAGAATTGTCGCTGAAGCTTTCTTT.

This clonotype is medium-sized within its sample. This rearrangement joins TRBV13 to TRBJ1-6, with D unresolved. Between the trimmed V and J ends, which lost 5 bases and 10 bases, there was a span of 12 bases. Germline CDR1 PRHDT, CDR2 FYEKMQ (reference sequence). This CDR3 has 13 amino acids. The CDR3: CASSQKEGSPLHF. CDR3 sequence (DNA): TGTGCCAGCAGCCAGAAGGAAGGGTCACCCCTCCACTTT.

This clonotype qualifies as medium-sized (0.01 to 0.1%). This chain joins TRBV7-2 and TRBJ2-1; no firm D call. The germline V gene has CDR1 SGHTA and CDR2 FQGNSA. Trimming left V 3 bases short and J 0 bases short, with 9 bases between. This CDR3 has 15 amino acids. CDR3 residues: CASSFSTGSYNEQFF. Written as DNA, the CDR3 is TGTGCCAGCAGCTTTTCGACGGGCTCCTACAATGAGCAGTTCTTC.

This clonotype qualifies as medium-sized (0.01 to 0.1%). V gene TRBV29-1 combines with J gene TRBJ1-3; D gene unclear. CDR3 length equals 13 residues. V lost 6 bases to trimming and J lost 0 bases, with 9 bases between them. Germline V lookup: CDR1 SQVTM, CDR2 ANQGSEA. The CDR3 sequence: CSVSVYSGNTIYF. In DNA, the CDR3 is TGCAGCGTATCAGTTTACTCTGGAAACACCATATATTTT. The full variable domain, completed using reference TRBV29-1 and TRBJ1-3, is SAVISQKPSRDICQRGTSLTIQCQVDSQVTMMFWYRQQPGQSLTLIATANQGSEATYESGFVIDKFPISRPNLTFSTLTVSNMSPEDSSIYLCSVSVYSGNTIYFGEGSWLTVV.

This clonotype came up many times. This rearrangement joins TRBV10-3 to TRBJ2-7, with 7 bases matching TRBD1. From germline, CDR1 is ENHRY and CDR2 SYGVKD. This CDR3 contains 16 residues. J lost 2 bases, V lost 6 bases, and 13 bases had no gene match. The CDR3: CAIRKGRGQTTYEQYF. The CDR3 DNA follows: TGTGCCATCAGAAAAGGACGGGGACAGACCACCTACGAGCAGTACTTC.

This clonotype has just a few counts. V and J are TRBV29-1 and TRBJ2-7; D uncertain. This CDR3 has 12 amino acids. Looked up from germline, CDR1 is SQVTM and CDR2 is ANQGSEA. Trimming removed 7 bases from V and 0 bases from J, with 10 bases in between. This CDR3 reads CSGQTSSYEQYF. DNA for the CDR3: TGCAGCGGCCAGACAAGCTCCTACGAGCAGTACTTC.